These T cell receptor beta chains were read from a single sample in a study of early T cells in non-severe SARS-CoV-2 infection. TCRdb recomputed calls from the 5' RACE reads with MiXCR, one row per CDR3 protein. The sample lists roughly 120,000 distinct CDR3 sequences, under 15% seen once, with less than 25% in the top ten. Sequenced input: whole blood. Every receptor here comes from an adult who was a healthcare worker with PCR-confirmed SARS-CoV-2 infection or an uninfected control (not recorded which). Both conserved end residues are part of each CDR3. A D gene is named only where the DNA matches it firmly. The size entry is marked missing in some rows and otherwise reads once, few, many or a size class.

j_call: TRBJ2-3; v_call: TRBV4-1; d_call: TRBD2; clone_size: -; cdr3_nt: TGCGCCAGCAGCCTCAGCGGGGGCCTAAGCACAGATACGCAGTATTTT; cdr3_aa: CASSLSGGLSTDTQYF
j_call: TRBJ2-6; v_call: TRBV12-3/TRBV12-4; d_call: -; clone_size: -; cdr3_nt: TGTGCCAGCAGTTTCCGGATCTCTGGGGCCAACGTCCTGACTTTC; cdr3_aa: CASSFRISGANVLTF
j_call: TRBJ2-7; v_call: TRBV11-1; d_call: -; clone_size: many; cdr3_nt: TGTGCCAGCTATTTTGCGGACCGGACCTACGAGCAGTACTTC; cdr3_aa: CASYFADRTYEQYF
j_call: TRBJ2-5; v_call: TRBV3-1; d_call: TRBD2; clone_size: -; cdr3_nt: TGTGCCAGCAGCCAGGGGAGCCTTAGCGGGGGCAGAGAGACCCAGTACTTC; cdr3_aa: CASSQGSLSGGRETQYF
j_call: TRBJ2-4; v_call: TRBV19; d_call: TRBD2; clone_size: many; cdr3_nt: TGTGCCAGTAGTCGCTCCGGGACTAGCGGGGGGGCAATAAACATTCAGTACTTC; cdr3_aa: CASSRSGTSGGAINIQYF
j_call: TRBJ1-3; v_call: TRBV13; d_call: -; clone_size: few; cdr3_nt: TGTGCCAGCAGCTTGCGGGACGCTGAAAACACCATATATTTT; cdr3_aa: CASSLRDAENTIYF
j_call: TRBJ2-2; v_call: TRBV29-1; d_call: -; clone_size: -; cdr3_nt: TGCAGCGTTGGGGAATCGGGCACCGGGGAGCTGTTTTTT; cdr3_aa: CSVGESGTGELFF
j_call: TRBJ2-2; v_call: TRBV5-1; d_call: -; clone_size: -; cdr3_nt: TGCGGCAGCAGCAAGAACAGGGACACCGGGGAGCTGTTTTTT; cdr3_aa: CGSSKNRDTGELFF
j_call: TRBJ2-2; v_call: TRBV7-8; d_call: TRBD1; clone_size: few; cdr3_nt: TGTGCCAGCAGCCCCCGGACAGGGCGAAACACCGGGGAGCTGTTTTTT; cdr3_aa: CASSPRTGRNTGELFF
j_call: TRBJ2-1; v_call: TRBV7-2; d_call: -; clone_size: few; cdr3_nt: TGTGCCAGCAGCTTAGTCGTGGGGGGTGAGCAGTTCTTC; cdr3_aa: CASSLVVGGEQFF
j_call: TRBJ1-6; v_call: TRBV19; d_call: -; clone_size: few; cdr3_nt: TGTGCCAGTAGTACCTCCGAGGTAGGGAAGGGACCCCTCCACTTT; cdr3_aa: CASSTSEVGKGPLHF
j_call: TRBJ2-7; v_call: TRBV28; d_call: TRBD1; clone_size: -; cdr3_nt: TGTGCCCGCAGGACAGGGCGATGCAACGAGCAGTACTTC; cdr3_aa: CARRTGRCNEQYF
j_call: TRBJ1-5; v_call: TRBV9; d_call: TRBD1; clone_size: few; cdr3_nt: TGTGCCAGCAGCCGACAGGGGAATCAGCCCCAGCATTTT; cdr3_aa: CASSRQGNQPQHF
j_call: TRBJ2-2; v_call: TRBV7-6; d_call: -; clone_size: many; cdr3_nt: TGTGCCAGCAGCCAGCCCTACAGAAACACCGGGGAGCTGTTTTTT; cdr3_aa: CASSQPYRNTGELFF
j_call: TRBJ2-7; v_call: TRBV10-1; d_call: -; clone_size: few; cdr3_nt: TGCGCCAGCAGTGATGGGATTTACGAGCAGTACTTC; cdr3_aa: CASSDGIYEQYF
j_call: TRBJ2-7; v_call: TRBV3-1; d_call: -; clone_size: -; cdr3_nt: TGTGCCAGCAGCCCCCAGGGCCAATTCGGCGCGCAGTACTTC; cdr3_aa: CASSPQGQFGAQYF
j_call: TRBJ2-3; v_call: TRBV29-1; d_call: TRBD1; clone_size: few; cdr3_nt: TGCAGCGCAAATGGACAGGCAGATACGCAGTATTTT; cdr3_aa: CSANGQADTQYF
j_call: TRBJ2-3; v_call: TRBV5-4; d_call: -; clone_size: many; cdr3_nt: TGTGCCAGCAGCTTATACGGGGGCCCAGATACGCAGTATTTT; cdr3_aa: CASSLYGGPDTQYF
j_call: TRBJ2-7; v_call: TRBV25-1; d_call: -; clone_size: -; cdr3_nt: TGTGCCAGCAGTGAAGGCGGGGAAGCCTACGAGCAGTACTTC; cdr3_aa: CASSEGGEAYEQYF
j_call: TRBJ1-5; v_call: TRBV28; d_call: TRBD1; clone_size: few; cdr3_nt: TGTGCCAGCAGAACAGGGGTGGTTCAGCCCCAGCATTTT; cdr3_aa: CASRTGVVQPQHF
j_call: TRBJ2-3; v_call: TRBV20-1; d_call: TRBD1; clone_size: -; cdr3_nt: TGCAGTGCCCTCCGGACAGGGCCAGATACGCAGTATTTT; cdr3_aa: CSALRTGPDTQYF
j_call: TRBJ1-1; v_call: TRBV29-1; d_call: -; clone_size: -; cdr3_nt: TGCAGCGCGCCTACCCAGGGGCACACTGAAGCTTTCTTT; cdr3_aa: CSAPTQGHTEAFF
j_call: TRBJ2-3; v_call: TRBV5-1; d_call: -; clone_size: -; cdr3_nt: TGCGCCAGCAGCTTATTAGCGGCACAGCGGAAAGATACGCAGTATTTT; cdr3_aa: CASSLLAAQRKDTQYF
j_call: TRBJ1-1; v_call: TRBV29-1; d_call: -; clone_size: few; cdr3_nt: TGCAGCGTTGCTGGGTTGAACACTGAAGCTTTCTTT; cdr3_aa: CSVAGLNTEAFF
j_call: TRBJ2-3; v_call: TRBV5-8; d_call: TRBD2; clone_size: few; cdr3_nt: TGTGCCAGCAGCTTTACTAGCGGAGGCACAGATACGCAGTATTTT; cdr3_aa: CASSFTSGGTDTQYF
j_call: TRBJ2-1; v_call: TRBV7-2; d_call: -; clone_size: -; cdr3_nt: TGTGCCAGCAGCCCGACCGCATGGGATGAGCAGTTCTTC; cdr3_aa: CASSPTAWDEQFF
j_call: TRBJ1-1; v_call: TRBV27; d_call: -; clone_size: few; cdr3_nt: TGTGCCAGCAGTTTAGCCAGCCAAATGAACACTGAAGCTTTCTTT; cdr3_aa: CASSLASQMNTEAFF
j_call: TRBJ2-7; v_call: TRBV27; d_call: -; clone_size: -; cdr3_nt: TGTGCCACCCACGGGTCGGGACCGTCCTACGAGCAGTACTTC; cdr3_aa: CATHGSGPSYEQYF
j_call: TRBJ2-6; v_call: TRBV4-2; d_call: -; clone_size: few; cdr3_nt: TGTGCCAGCAGCGCACAGGGGACTGGGGGGTCTGGGGCCAACGTCCTGACTTTC; cdr3_aa: CASSAQGTGGSGANVLTF
j_call: TRBJ1-2; v_call: TRBV19; d_call: -; clone_size: few; cdr3_nt: TGTGCCAGTAGCCCGACAGAGTCTTCTAACTATGGCTACACCTTC; cdr3_aa: CASSPTESSNYGYTF
j_call: TRBJ1-6; v_call: TRBV27; d_call: -; clone_size: -; cdr3_nt: TGTGCCAGCAGTTTTTCGGGGGGGACTAATTCACCCCTCCACTTT; cdr3_aa: CASSFSGGTNSPLHF
j_call: TRBJ2-5; v_call: TRBV29-1; d_call: TRBD2; clone_size: few; cdr3_nt: TGCAGCGTTGAAGATCCCGGGGGGGAGACCCAGTACTTC; cdr3_aa: CSVEDPGGETQYF
j_call: TRBJ2-1; v_call: TRBV3-1; d_call: -; clone_size: -; cdr3_nt: TGTGCCAGCAGCACCGCCGGGAGACTGGGGTTAGGGCAGTTCTTC; cdr3_aa: CASSTAGRLGLGQFF
j_call: TRBJ1-6; v_call: TRBV2; d_call: -; clone_size: many; cdr3_nt: TGTGCCAGCAGTTACAGGGTCTCTAATTCACCCCTCCACTTT; cdr3_aa: CASSYRVSNSPLHF
j_call: TRBJ2-7; v_call: TRBV5-1; d_call: -; clone_size: -; cdr3_nt: TGCGCCAGCAGCTTGGGCGGCAGCCGAAGCCTTTACGAGCAGTACTTC; cdr3_aa: CASSLGGSRSLYEQYF
j_call: TRBJ2-3; v_call: TRBV5-4; d_call: -; clone_size: -; cdr3_nt: TGTGCCAGCAGCCCACCAGGGGGCGGGGGGCCTAGCACAGATACGCAGTATTTT; cdr3_aa: CASSPPGGGGPSTDTQYF
j_call: TRBJ1-5; v_call: TRBV19; d_call: TRBD1; clone_size: -; cdr3_nt: TGTGCCAGTGGGGGACAGGGCACCAATCAGCCCCAGCATTTT; cdr3_aa: CASGGQGTNQPQHF
j_call: TRBJ1-1; v_call: TRBV9; d_call: -; clone_size: few; cdr3_nt: TGTGCCAGCAGCGTACGTCCGGCGGTTGAAGCTTTCTTT; cdr3_aa: CASSVRPAVEAFF
j_call: TRBJ2-3; v_call: TRBV5-1; d_call: -; clone_size: -; cdr3_nt: TGCGCCAGCAGCTCTATAGCAGACACAGATACGCAGTATTTT; cdr3_aa: CASSSIADTDTQYF
j_call: TRBJ2-3; v_call: TRBV20-1; d_call: TRBD2; clone_size: few; cdr3_nt: TGCAGTGCTGAAAGCGGGGCCATCGCCACAGATACGCAGTATTTT; cdr3_aa: CSAESGAIATDTQYF
j_call: TRBJ1-5; v_call: TRBV19; d_call: TRBD1; clone_size: -; cdr3_nt: TGTGCCAGTAGTATTCAGGAGGGGGCCAGCAATCAGCCCCAGCATTTT; cdr3_aa: CASSIQEGASNQPQHF
j_call: TRBJ2-3; v_call: TRBV5-4; d_call: TRBD2; clone_size: -; cdr3_nt: TGTGCCAGCAGCTCGGGACTAGCGGGGTTCACAGATACGCAGTATTTT; cdr3_aa: CASSSGLAGFTDTQYF
j_call: TRBJ1-1; v_call: TRBV5-1; d_call: -; clone_size: -; cdr3_nt: TGCGCCAGCAGCTCAGGGACAATGGAAGCTTTCTTT; cdr3_aa: CASSSGTMEAFF
j_call: TRBJ1-6; v_call: TRBV6-6; d_call: -; clone_size: few; cdr3_nt: TGTGCCAGCAGTTACTCGATTTCCCGGGCCCTCCACTTT; cdr3_aa: CASSYSISRALHF
j_call: TRBJ2-1; v_call: TRBV5-1; d_call: TRBD2; clone_size: -; cdr3_nt: TGCGCCAGCAGCTTGGGAGTAGCGGGGACCAATGAGCAGTTCTTC; cdr3_aa: CASSLGVAGTNEQFF
j_call: TRBJ2-5; v_call: TRBV12-3/TRBV12-4; d_call: -; clone_size: few; cdr3_nt: TGTGCCAGCAGTTTAGAAGGGGCGCGGGAGACCCAGTACTTC; cdr3_aa: CASSLEGARETQYF
j_call: TRBJ2-7; v_call: TRBV5-6; d_call: -; clone_size: many; cdr3_nt: TGTGCCAGCAGCTTGGTGGGTGGCGAGCAGTACTTC; cdr3_aa: CASSLVGGEQYF
j_call: TRBJ2-3; v_call: TRBV20-1; d_call: -; clone_size: many; cdr3_nt: TGCAGTGCGGTGGGCGGGGTTAGCACAGATACGCAGTATTTT; cdr3_aa: CSAVGGVSTDTQYF
j_call: TRBJ2-2; v_call: TRBV12-3/TRBV12-4; d_call: TRBD2; clone_size: -; cdr3_nt: TGTGCCAGCAGGGGACTAGCGGGGACCGGGGAGCTGTTTTTT; cdr3_aa: CASRGLAGTGELFF
j_call: TRBJ1-1; v_call: TRBV7-9; d_call: TRBD1; clone_size: few; cdr3_nt: TGTGCCAGCAGCACGCAGGGGGTTGGAGCTTTCTTT; cdr3_aa: CASSTQGVGAFF
j_call: TRBJ2-5; v_call: TRBV29-1; d_call: -; clone_size: few; cdr3_nt: TGCAGCGTCAGCACGGATAGTAGTTACGAGACCCAGTACTTC; cdr3_aa: CSVSTDSSYETQYF
j_call: TRBJ2-5; v_call: TRBV6-1; d_call: TRBD1; clone_size: -; cdr3_nt: TGTGCCAGCAGAGAAAGGGACAGTCGGACCCAGTACTTC; cdr3_aa: CASRERDSRTQYF
j_call: TRBJ1-5; v_call: TRBV12-3/TRBV12-4; d_call: -; clone_size: -; cdr3_nt: TGTGCCAGCAGTTTCGGTGGGCCCCAGCATTTT; cdr3_aa: CASSFGGPQHF
j_call: TRBJ1-3; v_call: TRBV12-5; d_call: -; clone_size: -; cdr3_nt: TGTGCTAGTGCCTTGAGCTCTGGAAACACCATATATTTT; cdr3_aa: CASALSSGNTIYF
j_call: TRBJ1-2; v_call: TRBV13; d_call: -; clone_size: few; cdr3_nt: TGTGCCACCCAAACCAGGCAGGCGGTTGACTATGGCTACACCTTC; cdr3_aa: CATQTRQAVDYGYTF
j_call: TRBJ1-2; v_call: TRBV6-1; d_call: -; clone_size: -; cdr3_nt: TGTGCCAGCAGTAAGACAGACAACTATGGCTACACCTTC; cdr3_aa: CASSKTDNYGYTF
j_call: TRBJ1-2; v_call: TRBV5-8; d_call: TRBD1; clone_size: -; cdr3_nt: TGTGCCAGCAGCTCGACAGGGAGATTATATAGTGGCTACACCTTC; cdr3_aa: CASSSTGRLYSGYTF
j_call: TRBJ2-2; v_call: TRBV12-3/TRBV12-4; d_call: TRBD1; clone_size: many; cdr3_nt: TGTGCCAGCGACAGGGGCCTGGGGGAGCTGTTTTTT; cdr3_aa: CASDRGLGELFF